The rows below give T cell receptor beta chains drawn from one sample of a study of neurological immune-mediated disorders. TCRdb recomputed calls from the 5' RACE reads with MiXCR, one row per CDR3 protein. The table has approximately 80,000 distinct CDR3 sequences, almost 6% seen once. The sample comprised PBMCs. Receptors originate from a woman aged 55-70 years with multiple sclerosis. CDR3s include the opening cysteine and the closing phenylalanine or tryptophan. D genes are given only for firm matches. Rows give clone size only sometimes, using once, few, many, or a class for an expanded clone.

DNA	CDR3	D	size	V	J
TGCAGTGCTGGGGGGATGGGCGTACAGACCCAGTACTTC	CSAGGMGVQTQYF	NA	many	TRBV20-1	TRBJ2-5
TGTGCCAGCAGTTCCTACGGGGTTCGGAACGAGCAGTACTTC	CASSSYGVRNEQYF	NA	many	TRBV27	TRBJ2-7
TGCAGTGCTAAGCGGGGGGGCCTAAACGAGCAGTACTTC	CSAKRGGLNEQYF	TRBD2	many	TRBV20-1	TRBJ2-7
TGTGCCAGCAGTTACTCGGAGAGCGCGGCTTGGTACTTC	CASSYSESAAWYF	NA	few	TRBV7-9	TRBJ2-5
TGTGCCAGCAGTCCCCCCGGGACAGGGGGGGAGACCCAGTACTTC	CASSPPGTGGETQYF	TRBD1	many	TRBV28	TRBJ2-5
TGTGCCAGCAGCTCCTTTGCGACCTCTGGGGCCAACGTCCTGACTTTC	CASSSFATSGANVLTF	NA	many	TRBV12-3/TRBV12-4	TRBJ2-6
TGTGCCAGCAGCTTAGGGAACACCCAGGGAAGGACCCAGTACTTC	CASSLGNTQGRTQYF	NA	many	TRBV7-2	TRBJ2-5
TGTGCCACTACTAGCAGGGGAAACACCGGGGAGCTGTTTTTT	CATTSRGNTGELFF	NA	many	TRBV7-9	TRBJ2-2
TGTGCCAGCAGCCTCGTAGAATCACCCCTCCACTTT	CASSLVESPLHF	NA	many	TRBV3-1	TRBJ1-6
TGTGCCAGCAGTTCGGTAGGTTCTACAGATACGCAGTATTTT	CASSSVGSTDTQYF	NA	many	TRBV7-6	TRBJ2-3
TGCAGTGCGTCAGGGGGGGACTACTACGAGCAGTACTTC	CSASGGDYYEQYF	NA	NA	TRBV20-1	TRBJ2-7
TGTGCCATCAGCCCGTCCGGGGAACTGCCTGAAGCTTTCTTT	CAISPSGELPEAFF	NA	many	TRBV10-3	TRBJ1-1
TGTGCCATCGGGGTACTTAGATTATCTAACACCGGGGAGCTGTTTTTT	CAIGVLRLSNTGELFF	NA	many	TRBV10-3	TRBJ2-2
TGTGCCAGCAGTTCAGCCCGTGGAGAGACCCAGTACTTC	CASSSARGETQYF	NA	many	TRBV7-8	TRBJ2-5
TGCAGTGCTAGAAGGCCAGATAGCAATCAGCCCCAGCATTTT	CSARRPDSNQPQHF	NA	many	TRBV20-1	TRBJ1-5
TGTGCCAGCAGCTACCAGGGGTTTGAAAAACTGTTTTTT	CASSYQGFEKLFF	NA	few	TRBV6-6	TRBJ1-4
TGTGCCAGCAGCCAATCTCGGAATGAGCAGTTCTTC	CASSQSRNEQFF	NA	many	TRBV3-1	TRBJ2-1
TGTGCCAGCAGCCAAGGGTTCCCTGACCCGACTAGCGGGGGAACAGATACGCAGTATTTT	CASSQGFPDPTSGGTDTQYF	TRBD2	many	TRBV14	TRBJ2-3
TGCAGTGCTAGCTCCCCCCCGGGACAGGGTTTTTATTTCAACATTCAGTACTTC	CSASSPPGQGFYFNIQYF	TRBD1	many	TRBV20-1	TRBJ2-4
TGTGCCAGCAGTGATTTAGCGGGGGGGATCTTTGAGCAGTTCTTC	CASSDLAGGIFEQFF	TRBD2	few	TRBV2	TRBJ2-1
TGTGCCAGCACCAAGCGGGGTCTCACAGATACGCAGTATTTT	CASTKRGLTDTQYF	TRBD2	many	TRBV12-3/TRBV12-4	TRBJ2-3
TGCAGTGCTAGAGGGTCGATGGGGGCCACAGATACGCAGTATTTT	CSARGSMGATDTQYF	NA	medium-sized	TRBV20-1	TRBJ2-3
TGCGCCAGCAGCTTGGCCCCGGGGAAGGACACTGAAGCTTTCTTT	CASSLAPGKDTEAFF	NA	many	TRBV5-1	TRBJ1-1
TGCGCCAGCAGCTTACCTGTAACAGATACGCAGTATTTT	CASSLPVTDTQYF	NA	many	TRBV5-1	TRBJ2-3
TGTGCCAGCAGCCAGGGACAGCTGGTCCAAGAGACCCAGTACTTC	CASSQGQLVQETQYF	TRBD1	many	TRBV14	TRBJ2-5
TGTGCCAGCAGCCGTAGACAGCTTGAAGCTTTCTTT	CASSRRQLEAFF	NA	many	TRBV5-5	TRBJ1-1
TGCGCCAGCAGCTTGACCACCGGGGAACTCTACGAGCAGTACTTC	CASSLTTGELYEQYF	NA	many	TRBV5-1	TRBJ2-7
TGCGCCAGCAGTCTCCAGGGGCCAGACACCATATATTTT	CASSLQGPDTIYF	NA	many	TRBV5-1	TRBJ1-3
TGTGCCAGCAGCGTAGCTTCTGGCGGCAGGGGTGCTGAAGCTTTCTTT	CASSVASGGRGAEAFF	NA	many	TRBV9	TRBJ1-1
TGCAGTGCTAGCGGACAGGGGGGCCAGCCCCAGCATTTT	CSASGQGGQPQHF	TRBD1	many	TRBV20-1	TRBJ1-5
TGCGCCAGCAGTGTTCCCAACCCCACAGATACGCAGTATTTT	CASSVPNPTDTQYF	NA	many	TRBV5-1	TRBJ2-3
TGCGCCAGCAGCTTGGCGGTAGCGGGGGCCAACACAGATACGCAGTATTTT	CASSLAVAGANTDTQYF	TRBD2	many	TRBV5-1	TRBJ2-3
TGCAGCTCCGATCATGGGATCGGACAGACGAACACTGAAGCTTTCTTT	CSSDHGIGQTNTEAFF	NA	many	TRBV29-1	TRBJ1-1
TGTGCCAGCAGCCAAGTGGGTTATGAAAAACTGTTTTTT	CASSQVGYEKLFF	NA	few	TRBV14	TRBJ1-4
TGTGCCAGCAGCTGGGCGGGGGGCCACACAGATACGCAGTATTTT	CASSWAGGHTDTQYF	TRBD2	many	TRBV11-2	TRBJ2-3
TGTGCAAGTCGCTTAAGGTGGGCGGGGGGGCGCAATGAGCAGTTCTTC	CASRLRWAGGRNEQFF	NA	few	TRBV12-2	TRBJ2-1
TGCAGTGCTAGGGCCCGGAACGACAATGAGCAGTTCTTC	CSARARNDNEQFF	NA	many	TRBV20-1	TRBJ2-1
TGTGCCACGACAGGGGCGCCCTCCGATGAGCAGTTCTTC	CATTGAPSDEQFF	TRBD1	many	TRBV10-3	TRBJ2-1
TGCAGCGTTTTGGAAACCTACGAGCAGTACTTC	CSVLETYEQYF	NA	many	TRBV29-1	TRBJ2-7
TGTGCCAGCAGTCAGACGAGGAGCCCCAGCGGGGGCTACACCTTC	CASSQTRSPSGGYTF	NA	many	TRBV6-5	TRBJ1-2
TGTGCCAGCAGCCTACAGCTAGCCTCAGATACGCAGTATTTT	CASSLQLASDTQYF	NA	many	TRBV7-9	TRBJ2-3
TGCAGTGCTAGAGACTTAGGGCGGGGCTACACCTTC	CSARDLGRGYTF	NA	many	TRBV20-1	TRBJ1-2
TGTGCCAGCAGTTCCCTGACAGGGTCTTACAATGAGCAGTTCTTC	CASSSLTGSYNEQFF	TRBD1	many	TRBV6-5	TRBJ2-1
TGCGCCAGCAGCTTCCAGGGGGGGGGCTCTGGGGCCAACGTCCTGACTTTC	CASSFQGGGSGANVLTF	NA	NA	TRBV5-1	TRBJ2-6
TGCGCCAGCAGACCGACACAGGGAAGTGAAGCTTTCTTT	CASRPTQGSEAFF	NA	many	TRBV5-1	TRBJ1-1
TGTGCCACCAGCAGGGAGCCGGGTTACCCCTCCGGAGCTTTCTTT	CATSREPGYPSGAFF	NA	NA	TRBV15	TRBJ1-1
TGTGCCAGCAGCGAGGACAGGGAGAATTCACCCCTCCACTTT	CASSEDRENSPLHF	TRBD1	NA	TRBV6-4	TRBJ1-6
TGTGCCAGCTCACCGACGGACTTGAAGACCCAGTACTTC	CASSPTDLKTQYF	NA	NA	TRBV18	TRBJ2-5
TGTGCCAGCACCCCGGCTTCTGGGGCCAACGTCCTGACTTTC	CASTPASGANVLTF	NA	many	TRBV28	TRBJ2-6
TGCAGCGTTGACAGACCCCCTAACTATGGCTACACCTTC	CSVDRPPNYGYTF	NA	medium-sized	TRBV29-1	TRBJ1-2
TGCAGTGCTAGAGGCAGGGGGCCTGGAGAGAAATTT	CSARGRGPGEKF	TRBD1	NA	TRBV20-1	TRBJ1-1
TGTGCTAGTGGTTCCCCTGACACAGATACGCAGTATTTT	CASGSPDTDTQYF	NA	NA	TRBV12-5	TRBJ2-3
TGTGCCAGCAGCCCCCCGGGACAGAACTTATACAATGAGCAGTTCTTC	CASSPPGQNLYNEQFF	TRBD1	many	TRBV7-2	TRBJ2-1
TGCGCCAGCAGCGAGGGACCGGGTAACTATGGCTACACCTTC	CASSEGPGNYGYTF	NA	NA	TRBV5-1	TRBJ1-2
TGCGCCAGCAGCTCCGCAGGAAACACTGAAGCTTTCTTT	CASSSAGNTEAFF	NA	many	TRBV5-1	TRBJ1-1
TGTGCCAGCAGCCAAGATAACGGGAGGCAGTTCTTC	CASSQDNGRQFF	NA	many	TRBV14	TRBJ2-1
TGCAGTGCAAACCGGGACAGGGAGGGCGAGCAGTACTTC	CSANRDREGEQYF	TRBD1	many	TRBV20-1	TRBJ2-7
TGTGCCAGCAGCCCTCAGACTAGCGGGGTGCAGACCCAGTACTTC	CASSPQTSGVQTQYF	TRBD2	many	TRBV7-9	TRBJ2-5
TGTGCCAACAGTACGGGACAGTATCGGGAGACCCAGTACTTC	CANSTGQYRETQYF	TRBD1	NA	TRBV27	TRBJ2-5
TGCGCCAGCAGCACCGGGACAGGGGTGAACACCGGGGAGCTGTTTTTT	CASSTGTGVNTGELFF	TRBD1	many	TRBV4-1	TRBJ2-2